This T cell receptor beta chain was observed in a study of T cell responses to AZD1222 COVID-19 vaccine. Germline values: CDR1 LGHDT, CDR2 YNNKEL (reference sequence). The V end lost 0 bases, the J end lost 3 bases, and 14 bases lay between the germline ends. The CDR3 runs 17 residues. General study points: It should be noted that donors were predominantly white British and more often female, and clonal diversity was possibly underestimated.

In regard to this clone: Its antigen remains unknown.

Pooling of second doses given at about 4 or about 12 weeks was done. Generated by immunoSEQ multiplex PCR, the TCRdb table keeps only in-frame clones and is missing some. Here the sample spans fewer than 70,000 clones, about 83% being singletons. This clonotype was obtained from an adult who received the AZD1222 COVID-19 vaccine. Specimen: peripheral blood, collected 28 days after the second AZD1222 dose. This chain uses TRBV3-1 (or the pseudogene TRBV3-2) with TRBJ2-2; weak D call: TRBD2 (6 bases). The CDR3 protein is CASSQERQSGDTGELFF. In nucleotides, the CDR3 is TGTGCCAGCAGCCAAGAGAGACAGTCGGGGGACACCGGGGAGCTGTTTTTT.